This T cell receptor (beta chain) was recorded in a study of vaccination effects on CD4 cells after COVID-19. About the research overall: Of the BNT162b2 and mRNA-1273 vaccines, participants received two doses of one or the other. Overall study findings and caveats: Of the vaccine-induced clones from healthy vaccinees, merely 1 of 255 recognized common cold coronaviruses as well.

Within the ViraFEST assay, antigen-specific CD4+ T cells underwent expansion with viral peptide pools prior to sequencing. CD4+ T cells were isolated after 10 days of culture. Testing of the vaccine recipients showed negative nucleocapsid antibodies and no prior SARS-CoV-2 infection. IL-2 at 9 to 10 IU/ml and peptides at about 10 ug/ml were added to cultured PBMC, fewer than 2.5 million per well. Points on this clone: What it recognizes is unknown.

This table comes from immunoSEQ multiplex PCR, and its TCRdb copy is limited to in-frame clones, with some not included. The table has around 45,000 clones, roughly 72% seen once; the top ten hold about 10%. Specimen: CD4+ T cells from PBMCs cultured with SARS-CoV-2 spike peptides, collected before COVID-19 vaccination. This receptor was identified in a human donor who received a COVID-19 vaccine.

The CDR3 protein is CASSIDRSRGQISNQPQHF. The CDR3 region has the DNA TGTGCCAGTAGTATAGATCGAAGCAGGGGGCAAATTAGCAATCAGCCCCAGCATTTT. The chain uses TRBV19 and TRBJ1-5; 8 bases match TRBD1. The V gene's germline CDR1 is LNHDA and CDR2 SQIVND (reference sequence). J was trimmed by 0 bases and V by 0 bases; bases with no gene match: 10. This CDR3 has 19 amino acids.